This entry is about one T cell receptor (beta chain). Before being deemed recovered, Cohort 3 donors had two negative PCRs, clearance, or symptom resolution. Germline trimming cut 0 bases from V and 2 bases from J; bases unmatched to any gene: 5. Germline CDR1 is SGHDT and CDR2 is YYEEEE. The CDR3 has 16 amino acids. These data come from a study of blood T cell repertoires in COVID-19. Study as a whole: The United States, Italy and Spain provided the acute and convalescent COVID-19 samples. PBMCs, B-cell-depleted T cells, or T cells were the source of the cDNA or gDNA that made up the material.

In the original workflow: Scientists estimated how many nucleated cells there were by amplifying reference gene primers. Libraries were prepared by immunoSEQ multiplex PCR; TCRdb keeps only in-frame clonotypes and omits some of them. V and J calls and clone size are given by that table; D and trimming were obtained from the DNA. The sample lists about 470,000 clones, about nine tenths seen once, with around 0.64% in the top ten. Specimen: PBMCs or T cells enriched from blood (not recorded which). V is TRBV5-6 and J is TRBJ2-5; TRBD2 matches at 9 bases. The sequence was collected from a woman younger than 35 who had recovered from COVID-19. CDR3: CASSLASGAIQETQYF. DNA for the CDR3: TGTGCCAGCAGCTTGGCTAGCGGGGCCATTCAAGAGACCCAGTACTTC. Complete variable domain (other parts from reference TRBV5-6 and TRBJ2-5): DAGVTQSPTHLIKTRGQQVTLRCSPKSGHDTVSWYQQALGQGPQFIFQYYEEEERQRGNFPDRFSGHQFPNYSSELNVNALLLGDSALYLCASSLASGAIQETQYFGPGTRLLVL.